This TCR beta chain was documented in a study of CD8 T cells in ankylosing spondylitis (TCRdb year 2017). Describing the broader study: To find TCR variants linked to disease, the study profiled T cell receptor beta repertoires in ankylosing spondylitis patients and healthy donors. In total, the full study cohort was made up of 110 or so healthy donors and 25 to 30 ankylosing spondylitis patients. Peripheral blood was sampled, and synovial fluid was also collected from ankylosing spondylitis patients. Findings and caveats that apply to the study as a whole: According to the report, matched synovial fluid samples from ankylosing spondylitis patients were significantly enriched for the disease-linked clones. The disease-linked clones showed a CD8+ phenotype and occurred at relatively low frequencies in peripheral blood. Some TCR beta motif variants had previously been reported in synovial fluid and blood of reactive arthritis patients, which suggested common disease-initiation mechanisms. A TCR beta motif of several highly homologous amino acid variants appeared characteristic of blood from ankylosing spondylitis patients.

The data were produced on an Illumina HiSeq 2500. TCR beta libraries were prepared by quantitative 5'-RACE with molecular barcodes. Turning to the authors' computational methods: To identify disease-linked TCR variants, a new computational method was used, one built on a probabilistic model of VDJ rearrangement. Through fastp at Q25 and MiXCR, TCRdb rebuilt clones from the public reads, retaining in-frame beta chains. Rows with a matching CDR3 protein are joined into one entry that keeps the most common DNA and genes. TCRdb assigned the V and J calls; the authors' analysis was not used. A total of some 840,000 distinct CDR3 sequences appear in this sample, roughly 12% of them only once. The biggest ten clones account for 0.51% of the sample. Details on this clonotype: The specificity of this receptor is unknown. Per-base qualities were not stored, and no clone one base away is much larger.

The sequencing input was blood, either unsorted or a sorted T cell fraction (not recorded which). This sequence originates from a male donor with ankylosing spondylitis.

The encoded CDR3 is CSASERHLGSDTQYF. The nucleotide sequence reads as follows: TGCAGTGCTAGCGAAAGGCATTTGGGTTCAGATACGCAGTATTTT. The receptor chain draws on TRBV20-1 and TRBJ2-3, with no confident D gene call. Including the terminal cysteine and phenylalanine, the CDR3 comprises 15 residues. Of the read, only the CDR3 DNA is kept; its 45 bases are in frame from base 1. Trimming at the junction amounts to 3 bases on V and 4 bases on J, and the germline ends lie 17 bases apart. As encoded in the germline V gene (reference sequence), CDR1 is DFQATT while CDR2 is SNEGSKA.